This T cell receptor (beta chain) was captured in a study of Ad26.COV2.S vaccination and SARS-CoV-2 variants. Treatment reported: around 19 received Ad26.COV2.S at low or high dose, single or two shots; five or six received placebo; per-sample allocation not given. Specimens were obtained on day 63 following the first vaccine or placebo injection. The V end was cut by 0 bases, the J end by 8 bases, with 7 bases between. The CDR3 has 12 amino acids. Germline V gene sequence: CDR1 SEHNR, CDR2 FQNEAQ (reference sequence). Only in-frame clones appear in the TCRdb table, and some are missing; sequencing was by immunoSEQ multiplex PCR. The profile shows some 390,000 clones, more than 85% of them singletons.

The chain joins TRBV7-9 to TRBJ1-2; no firm D call. The receptor's source is a person between 18 and 65 years old who received the Ad26.COV2.S COVID-19 vaccine or a placebo. Material: peripheral blood, obtained in a trial of Ad26.COV2.S vaccine versus placebo. The CDR3 spells CASSLAFGGYTF. In DNA, the CDR3 is TGTGCCAGCAGCTTAGCGTTTGGGGGCTACACCTTC.